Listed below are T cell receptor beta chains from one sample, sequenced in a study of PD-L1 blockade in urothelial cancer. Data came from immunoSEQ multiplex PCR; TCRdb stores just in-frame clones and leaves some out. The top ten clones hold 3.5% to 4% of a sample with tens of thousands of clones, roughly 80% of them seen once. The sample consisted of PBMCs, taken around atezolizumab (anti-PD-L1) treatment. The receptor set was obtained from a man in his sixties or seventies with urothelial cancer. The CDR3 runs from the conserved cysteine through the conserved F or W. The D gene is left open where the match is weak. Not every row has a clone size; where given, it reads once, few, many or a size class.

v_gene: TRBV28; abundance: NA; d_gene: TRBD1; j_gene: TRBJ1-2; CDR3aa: CASSLRAHRDRGRDGYTF; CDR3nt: TGTGCCAGCAGTTTAAGGGCCCACCGGGACAGGGGCCGGGATGGCTACACCTTC
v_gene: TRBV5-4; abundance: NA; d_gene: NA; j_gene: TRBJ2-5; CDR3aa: CASSSGTWGQETQYF; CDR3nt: TGTGCCAGCAGCTCCGGGACTTGGGGCCAAGAGACCCAGTACTTC
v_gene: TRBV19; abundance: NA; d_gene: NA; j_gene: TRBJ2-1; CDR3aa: CASSIDGGGAYNEQFF; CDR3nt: TGTGCCAGTAGTATAGATGGAGGGGGGGCCTACAATGAGCAGTTCTTC
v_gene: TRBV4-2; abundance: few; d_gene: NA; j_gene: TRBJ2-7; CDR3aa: CASSQGDNSYEQYF; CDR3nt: TGTGCCAGCAGCCAAGGCGACAACTCCTACGAGCAGTACTTC
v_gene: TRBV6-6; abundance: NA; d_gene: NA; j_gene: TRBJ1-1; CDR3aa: CASSYPGRENTEAFF; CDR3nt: TGTGCCAGCAGTTACCCAGGGAGGGAAAACACTGAAGCTTTCTTT
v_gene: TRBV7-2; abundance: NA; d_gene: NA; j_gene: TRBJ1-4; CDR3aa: CASSSSRVGGEKLFF; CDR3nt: TGTGCCAGCAGCTCCTCCCGGGTAGGAGGCGAAAAACTGTTTTTT
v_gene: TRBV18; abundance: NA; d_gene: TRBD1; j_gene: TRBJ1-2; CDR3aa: CASSPRDSDTGYTF; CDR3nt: TGTGCCAGCTCACCACGGGACAGCGACACAGGCTACACCTTC
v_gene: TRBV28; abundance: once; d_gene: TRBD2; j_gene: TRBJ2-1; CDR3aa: CASTLETGGLYNEQFF; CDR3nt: TGTGCCAGCACCCTGGAAACGGGAGGGCTCTACAATGAGCAGTTCTTC
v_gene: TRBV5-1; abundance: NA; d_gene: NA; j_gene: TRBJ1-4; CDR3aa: CASSWGVTVLDEKLFF; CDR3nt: TGCGCCAGCAGCTGGGGGGTCACAGTCCTTGACGAAAAACTGTTTTTT
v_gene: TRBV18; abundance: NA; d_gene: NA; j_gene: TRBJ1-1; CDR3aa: CASSFGEIEAFF; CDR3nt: TGTGCCAGCTCATTTGGGGAGATTGAAGCTTTCTTT
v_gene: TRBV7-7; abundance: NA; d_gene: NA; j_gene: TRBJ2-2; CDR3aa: CASSLRRDTGELFF; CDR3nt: TGTGCCAGCAGCTTACGGAGGGACACCGGGGAGCTGTTTTTT
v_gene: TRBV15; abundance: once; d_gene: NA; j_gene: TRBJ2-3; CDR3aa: CATSSGRTGVPQYF; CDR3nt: TGTGCCACCAGCAGCGGCAGGACCGGGGTCCCGCAGTATTTT
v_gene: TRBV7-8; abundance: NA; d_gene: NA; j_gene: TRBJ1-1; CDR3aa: CASSPIGGGTEAFF; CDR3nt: TGTGCCAGCAGCCCCATAGGGGGGGGCACTGAAGCTTTCTTT
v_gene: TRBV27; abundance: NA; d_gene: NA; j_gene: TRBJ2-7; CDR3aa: CASSLGLGTRGEQYF; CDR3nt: TGTGCCAGCAGTTTAGGGCTTGGCACTAGAGGCGAGCAGTACTTC
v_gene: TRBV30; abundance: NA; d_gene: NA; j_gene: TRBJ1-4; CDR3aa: CAWNQDRLNEKLFF; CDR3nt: TGTGCCTGGAACCAAGACAGGCTTAATGAAAAACTGTTTTTT
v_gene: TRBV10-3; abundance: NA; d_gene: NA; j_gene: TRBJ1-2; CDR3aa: CAISGDSYGYTF; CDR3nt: TGTGCCATCAGTGGAGACAGCTATGGCTACACCTTC
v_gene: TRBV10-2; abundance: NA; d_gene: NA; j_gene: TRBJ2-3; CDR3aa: CASSVKRATDTQYF; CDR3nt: TGCGCCAGCAGTGTGAAGCGGGCCACAGATACGCAGTATTTT
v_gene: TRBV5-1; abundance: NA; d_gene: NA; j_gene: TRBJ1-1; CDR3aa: CASSLQGTSNTEAFF; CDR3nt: TGCGCCAGCAGCTTGCAGGGAACGTCTAACACTGAAGCTTTCTTT
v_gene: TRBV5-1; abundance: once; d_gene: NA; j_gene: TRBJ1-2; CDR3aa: CASSVEGPTGGYTF; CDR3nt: TGCGCCAGCAGTGTGGAGGGACCGACGGGTGGCTACACCTTC
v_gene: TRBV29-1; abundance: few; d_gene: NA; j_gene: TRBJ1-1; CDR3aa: CSVGDTEAFF; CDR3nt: TGCAGCGTTGGAGACACTGAAGCTTTCTTT
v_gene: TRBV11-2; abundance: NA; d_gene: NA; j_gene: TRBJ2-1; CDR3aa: CASSFRTKNEQFF; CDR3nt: TGTGCCAGCAGCTTTCGGACTAAGAATGAGCAGTTCTTC
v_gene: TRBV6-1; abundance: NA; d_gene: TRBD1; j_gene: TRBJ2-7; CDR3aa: CASRGPNYEQYF; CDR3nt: TGTGCCAGTAGGGGGCCTAACTACGAGCAGTACTTC
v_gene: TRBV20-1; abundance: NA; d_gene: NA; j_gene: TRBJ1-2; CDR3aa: CSASKGNGYTF; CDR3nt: TGCAGTGCTAGTAAGGGGAATGGCTACACCTTC
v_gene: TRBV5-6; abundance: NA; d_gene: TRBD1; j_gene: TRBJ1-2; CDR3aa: CASSLGQGMGGYTF; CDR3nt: TGTGCCAGCAGCTTGGGACAGGGAATGGGCGGCTACACCTTC
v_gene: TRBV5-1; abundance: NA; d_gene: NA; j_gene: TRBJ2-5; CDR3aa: CASRQGTGPGETQYF; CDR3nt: TGCGCCAGCAGGCAGGGTACAGGGCCGGGGGAGACCCAGTACTTC
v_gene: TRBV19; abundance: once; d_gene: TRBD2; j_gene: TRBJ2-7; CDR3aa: CASSIAYSGRFYEQYF; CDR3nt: TGTGCCAGTAGTATCGCCTATAGCGGGAGGTTCTACGAGCAGTACTTC
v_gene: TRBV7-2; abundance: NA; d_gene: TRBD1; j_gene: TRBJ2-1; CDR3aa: CATAKQGFDEQFF; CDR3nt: TGTGCCACCGCGAAACAGGGGTTCGATGAGCAGTTCTTC
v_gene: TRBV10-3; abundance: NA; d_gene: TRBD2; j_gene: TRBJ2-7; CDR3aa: CAISESMGGNVYEQYF; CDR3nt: TGTGCCATCAGTGAGTCGATGGGAGGGAACGTCTACGAGCAGTACTTC
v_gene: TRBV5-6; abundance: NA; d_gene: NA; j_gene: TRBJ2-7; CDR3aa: CASSPGRYEQYF; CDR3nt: TGTGCCAGCAGCCCTGGGAGGTACGAGCAGTACTTC
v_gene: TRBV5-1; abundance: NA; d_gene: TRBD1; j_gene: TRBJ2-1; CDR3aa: CASSADPGTGSNEQFF; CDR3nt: TGCGCCAGCAGCGCGGACCCCGGGACAGGGTCCAATGAGCAGTTCTTC
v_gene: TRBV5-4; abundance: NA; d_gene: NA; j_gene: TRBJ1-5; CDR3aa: CASSSAHRDTDQPQHF; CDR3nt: TGTGCCAGCAGTTCGGCCCACCGGGACACTGATCAGCCCCAGCATTTT
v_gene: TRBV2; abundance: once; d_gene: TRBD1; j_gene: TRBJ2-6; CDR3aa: CASIRDRGRAGANVLTF; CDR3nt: TGTGCCAGCATTAGGGACAGGGGGCGAGCAGGGGCTAACGTCCTGACTTTC
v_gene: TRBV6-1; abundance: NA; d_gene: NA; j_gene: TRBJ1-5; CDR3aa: CASTAKTAYQPQHF; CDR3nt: TGTGCCAGCACTGCGAAGACAGCTTATCAGCCCCAGCATTTT
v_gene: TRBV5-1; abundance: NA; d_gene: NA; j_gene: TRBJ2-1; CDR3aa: CASATSHSYNEQFF; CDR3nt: TGCGCCAGCGCCACTAGCCACTCCTACAATGAGCAGTTCTTC
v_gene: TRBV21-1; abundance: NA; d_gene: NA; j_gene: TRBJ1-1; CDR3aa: CASNIKGTGRTAEAFF; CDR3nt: TGTGCCAGCAACATCAAAGGGACAGGGCGAACCGCTGAAGCTTTCTTT
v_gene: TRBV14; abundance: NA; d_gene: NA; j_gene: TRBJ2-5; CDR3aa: CASSQDGNRGETQYF; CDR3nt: TGTGCCAGCAGCCAAGATGGCAACAGAGGGGAGACCCAGTACTTC
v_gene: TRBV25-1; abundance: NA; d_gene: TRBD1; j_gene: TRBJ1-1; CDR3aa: CASSEGTGKTFF; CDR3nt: TGTGCCAGCAGTGAAGGGACAGGGAAAACTTTCTTT
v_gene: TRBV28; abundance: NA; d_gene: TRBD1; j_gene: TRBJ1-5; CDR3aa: CATRQGGNQPQHF; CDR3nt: TGTGCCACCAGACAGGGGGGAAATCAGCCCCAGCATTTT
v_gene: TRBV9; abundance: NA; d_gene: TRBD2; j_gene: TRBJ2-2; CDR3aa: CASSVTSGIRTGELFF; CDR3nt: TGTGCCAGCAGCGTGACTAGCGGGATAAGGACCGGGGAGCTGTTTTTT
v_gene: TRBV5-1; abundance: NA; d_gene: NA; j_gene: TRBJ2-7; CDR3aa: CASSLTGIEQYF; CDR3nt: TGCGCCAGCAGCTTGACAGGTATCGAGCAGTACTTC
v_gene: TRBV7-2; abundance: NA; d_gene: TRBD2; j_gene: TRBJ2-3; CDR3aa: CASSVSGGAATDTQYF; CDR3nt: TGTGCCAGCAGCGTTAGCGGGGGGGCTGCCACAGATACGCAGTATTTT
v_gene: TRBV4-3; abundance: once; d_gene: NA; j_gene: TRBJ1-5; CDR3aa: CASSPGIPDSNQPQHF; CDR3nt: TGCGCCAGCAGCCCCGGGATACCAGATAGCAATCAGCCCCAGCATTTT
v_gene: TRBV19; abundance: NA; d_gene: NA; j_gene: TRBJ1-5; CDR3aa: CASSIDSSNQPQHF; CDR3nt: TGTGCCAGTAGTATCGACAGTAGCAATCAGCCCCAGCATTTT
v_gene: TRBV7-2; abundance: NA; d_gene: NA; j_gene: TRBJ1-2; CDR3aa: CASSLNPNYGYTF; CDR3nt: TGTGCCAGCAGCTTAAATCCAAACTATGGCTACACCTTC
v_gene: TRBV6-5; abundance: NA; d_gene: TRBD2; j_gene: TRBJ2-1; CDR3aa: CASRYSGTSGNNEQFF; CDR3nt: TGTGCCAGCAGATACTCGGGGACTAGCGGTAACAATGAGCAGTTCTTC
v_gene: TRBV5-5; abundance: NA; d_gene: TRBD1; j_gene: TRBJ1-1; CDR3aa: CASSGRMTGTELFDTEAFF; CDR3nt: TGTGCCAGCAGCGGGCGAATGACCGGGACAGAGCTGTTTGACACTGAAGCTTTCTTT
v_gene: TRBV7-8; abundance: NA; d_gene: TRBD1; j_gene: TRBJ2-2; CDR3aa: CASSLGGTVTGELFF; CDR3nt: TGTGCCAGCAGCTTAGGTGGGACAGTCACCGGGGAGCTGTTTTTT
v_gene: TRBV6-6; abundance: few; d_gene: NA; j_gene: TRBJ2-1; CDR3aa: CASSPLTPSSYNEQFF; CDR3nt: TGTGCCAGCAGTCCCTTGACTCCGAGCTCCTACAATGAGCAGTTCTTC
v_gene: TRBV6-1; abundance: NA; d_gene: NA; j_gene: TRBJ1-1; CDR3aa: CASSDQGSTEAFF; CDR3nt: TGTGCCAGCAGTGATCAGGGAAGTACTGAAGCTTTCTTT
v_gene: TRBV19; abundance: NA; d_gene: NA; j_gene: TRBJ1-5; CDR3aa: CASSKDSGNQPQHF; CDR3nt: TGTGCCAGTAGTAAAGACAGCGGCAATCAGCCCCAGCATTTT
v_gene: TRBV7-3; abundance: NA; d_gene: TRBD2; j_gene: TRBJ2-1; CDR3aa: CVSSLLAGAPYNEQFF; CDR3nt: TGTGTCAGCAGCTTATTAGCGGGGGCTCCCTACAATGAGCAGTTCTTC